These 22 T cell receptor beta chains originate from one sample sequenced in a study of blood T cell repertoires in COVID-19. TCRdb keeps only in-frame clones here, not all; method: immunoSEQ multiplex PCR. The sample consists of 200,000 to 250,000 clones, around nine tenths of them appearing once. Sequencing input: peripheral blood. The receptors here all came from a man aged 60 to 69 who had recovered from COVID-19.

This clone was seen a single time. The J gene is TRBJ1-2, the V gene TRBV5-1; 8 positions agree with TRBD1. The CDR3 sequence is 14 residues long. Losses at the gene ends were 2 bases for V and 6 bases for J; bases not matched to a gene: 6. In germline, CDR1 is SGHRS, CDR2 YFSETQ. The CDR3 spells CASSFQSGGDGYTF. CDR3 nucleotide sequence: TGCGCCAGCAGCTTCCAATCAGGGGGCGATGGCTACACCTTC.

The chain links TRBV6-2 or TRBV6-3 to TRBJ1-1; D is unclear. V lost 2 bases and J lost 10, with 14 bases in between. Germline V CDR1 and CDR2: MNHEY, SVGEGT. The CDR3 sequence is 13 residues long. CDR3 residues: CASSYMTPPAAFF. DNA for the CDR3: TGTGCCAGCAGTTACATGACTCCCCCGGCAGCTTTCTTT.

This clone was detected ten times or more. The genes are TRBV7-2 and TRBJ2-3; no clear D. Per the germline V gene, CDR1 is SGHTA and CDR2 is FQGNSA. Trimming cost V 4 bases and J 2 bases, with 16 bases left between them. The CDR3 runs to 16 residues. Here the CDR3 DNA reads TGTGCCAGCAGCTCCCCCCGGTTAGCCGACACAGATACGCAGTATTTT. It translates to CASSSPRLADTDTQYF.

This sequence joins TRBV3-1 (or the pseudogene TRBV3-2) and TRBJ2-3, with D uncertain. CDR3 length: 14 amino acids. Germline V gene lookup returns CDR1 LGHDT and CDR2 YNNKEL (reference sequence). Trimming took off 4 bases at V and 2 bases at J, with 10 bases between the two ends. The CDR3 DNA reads TGTGCCAGCAGCCGAGACGTGTCCACAGATACGCAGTATTTT. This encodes CASSRDVSTDTQYF.

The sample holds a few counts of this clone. This CDR3 reads CASSVGGRGRSEETQYF. CDR3 nucleotides: TGTGCCAGCAGCGTAGGTGGCAGGGGGCGTTCGGAAGAGACCCAGTACTTC. The rearrangement joins TRBV9 to TRBJ2-5; 8 bases agree with TRBD1. Germline V lookup: CDR1 SGDLS, CDR2 YYNGEE. There are 17 residues in the CDR3. The V and J ends lost 0 bases and 3 bases, in that order; junction bases with no gene match: 10.

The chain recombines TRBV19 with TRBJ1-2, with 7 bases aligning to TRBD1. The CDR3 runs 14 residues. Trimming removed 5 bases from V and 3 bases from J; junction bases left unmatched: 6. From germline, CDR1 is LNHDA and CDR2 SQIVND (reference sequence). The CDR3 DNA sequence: TGTGCCAGTAGTGACCAGGGGGGCGACTATGGCTACACCTTC. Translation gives CASSDQGGDYGYTF. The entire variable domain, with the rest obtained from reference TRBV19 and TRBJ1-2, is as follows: DGGITQSPKYLFRKEGQNVTLSCEQNLNHDAMYWYRQDPGQGLRLIYYSQIVNDFQKGDIAEGYSVSREKKESFPLTVTSAQKNPTAFYLCASSDQGGDYGYTFGSGTRLTVV.

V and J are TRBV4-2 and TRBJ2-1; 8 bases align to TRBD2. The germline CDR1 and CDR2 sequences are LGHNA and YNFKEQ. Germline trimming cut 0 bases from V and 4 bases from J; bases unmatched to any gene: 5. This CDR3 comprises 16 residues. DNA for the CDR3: TGTGCCAGCAGCCAAGACGGCGGGGGGACGTACAATGAGCAGTTCTTC. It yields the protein CASSQDGGGTYNEQFF.

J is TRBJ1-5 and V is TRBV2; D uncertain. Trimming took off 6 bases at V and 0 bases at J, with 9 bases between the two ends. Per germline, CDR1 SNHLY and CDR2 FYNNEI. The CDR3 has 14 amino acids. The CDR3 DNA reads TGTGCCAGCAGGGCGGTGTATAGCAATCAGCCCCAGCATTTT. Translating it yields CASRAVYSNQPQHF.

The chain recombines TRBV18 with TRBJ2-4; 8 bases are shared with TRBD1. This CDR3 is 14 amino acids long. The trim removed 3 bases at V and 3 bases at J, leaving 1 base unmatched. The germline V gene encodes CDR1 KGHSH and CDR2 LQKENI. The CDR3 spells CASSPGTGKNIQYF. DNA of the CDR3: TGTGCCAGCTCACCTGGGACAGGCAAAAACATTCAGTACTTC. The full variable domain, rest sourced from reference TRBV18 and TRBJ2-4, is NAGVMQNPRHLVRRRGQEARLRCSPMKGHSHVYWYRQLPEEGLKFMVYLQKENIIDESGMPKERFSAEFPKEGPSILRIQQVVRGDSAAYFCASSPGTGKNIQYFGAGTRLSVL.

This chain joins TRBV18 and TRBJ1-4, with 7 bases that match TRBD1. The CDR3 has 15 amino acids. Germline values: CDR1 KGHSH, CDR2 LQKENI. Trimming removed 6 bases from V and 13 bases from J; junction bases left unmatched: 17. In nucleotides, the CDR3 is TGTGCCAGCTCTCCAGGACAGGTCCTCGGCGGGGTACTGTTTTTT. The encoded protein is CASSPGQVLGGVLFF. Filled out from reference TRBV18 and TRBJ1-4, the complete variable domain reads NAGVMQNPRHLVRRRGQEARLRCSPMKGHSHVYWYRQLPEEGLKFMVYLQKENIIDESGMPKERFSAEFPKEGPSILRIQQVVRGDSAAYFCASSPGQVLGGVLFFGSGTQLSVL.

The CDR3 is CASSQARTGLRGETQYF. The CDR3 DNA reads as TGTGCCAGCAGCCAAGCCCGGACAGGACTCCGGGGAGAGACCCAGTACTTC. The chain combines TRBV4-2 with TRBJ2-5; 7 bases are shared with TRBD1. There are 17 residues in the CDR3. The germline V gene encodes CDR1 LGHNA and CDR2 YNFKEQ. V trimming: 1 base; J trimming: 4 bases; junction bases outside the gene matches: 12.

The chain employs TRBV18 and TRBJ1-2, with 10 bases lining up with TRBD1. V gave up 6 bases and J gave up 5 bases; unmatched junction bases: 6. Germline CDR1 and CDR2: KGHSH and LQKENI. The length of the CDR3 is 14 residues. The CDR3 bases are TGTGCCAGCTCCCTAGGACAGGGGGGATATGGCTACACCTTC. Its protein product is CASSLGQGGYGYTF.

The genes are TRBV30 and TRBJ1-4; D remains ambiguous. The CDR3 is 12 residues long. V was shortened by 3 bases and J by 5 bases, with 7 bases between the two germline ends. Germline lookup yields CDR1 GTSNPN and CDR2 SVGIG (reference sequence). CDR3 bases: TGTGCCTGGAGGGCCTTAAATGAAAAACTGTTTTTT. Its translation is CAWRALNEKLFF.

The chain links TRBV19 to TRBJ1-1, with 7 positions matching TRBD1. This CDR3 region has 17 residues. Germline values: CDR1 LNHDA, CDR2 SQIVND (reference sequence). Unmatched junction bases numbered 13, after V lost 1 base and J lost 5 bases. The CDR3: CASSIGRTGAQGTEAFF. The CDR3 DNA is TGTGCCAGTAGTATAGGAAGAACAGGGGCACAGGGAACTGAAGCTTTCTTT.

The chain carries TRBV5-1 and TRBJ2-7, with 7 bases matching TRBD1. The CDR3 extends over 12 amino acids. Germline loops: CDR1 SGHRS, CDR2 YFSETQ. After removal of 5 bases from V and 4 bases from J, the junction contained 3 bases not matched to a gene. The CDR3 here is CASRQTGYEQYF. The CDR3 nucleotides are TGCGCCAGCAGGCAGACAGGGTACGAGCAGTACTTC.

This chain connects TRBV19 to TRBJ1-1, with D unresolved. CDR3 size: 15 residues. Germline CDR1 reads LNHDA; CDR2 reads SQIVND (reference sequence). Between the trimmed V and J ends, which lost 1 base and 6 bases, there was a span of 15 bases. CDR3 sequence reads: CASSIAVLREAEAFF. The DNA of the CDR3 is TGTGCCAGTAGTATAGCAGTTCTAAGGGAGGCTGAAGCTTTCTTT.

CDR3 loop: CASRPRATQPQHF. DNA for the CDR3: TGTGCCAGCAGACCCCGTGCTACTCAGCCCCAGCATTTT. The chain recombines TRBV6-5 with TRBJ1-5; D is unclear. Germline V lookup: CDR1 MNHEY, CDR2 SVGAGI. V was clipped by 6 bases and J by 6 bases, with 12 bases between them. The CDR3 spans 13 residues.

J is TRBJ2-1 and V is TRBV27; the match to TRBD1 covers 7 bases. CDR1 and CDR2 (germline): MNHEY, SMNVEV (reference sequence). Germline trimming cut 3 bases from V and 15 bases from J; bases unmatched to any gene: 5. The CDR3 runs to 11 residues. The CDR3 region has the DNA TGTGCCAGCAGTTTGGGACAGAGCCGGTTCTTC. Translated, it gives CASSLGQSRFF.

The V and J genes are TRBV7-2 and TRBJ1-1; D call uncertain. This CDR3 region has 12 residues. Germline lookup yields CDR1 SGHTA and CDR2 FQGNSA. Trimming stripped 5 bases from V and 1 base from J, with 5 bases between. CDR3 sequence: CASSQQNTEAFF. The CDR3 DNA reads TGTGCCAGCAGCCAACAGAACACTGAAGCTTTCTTT.

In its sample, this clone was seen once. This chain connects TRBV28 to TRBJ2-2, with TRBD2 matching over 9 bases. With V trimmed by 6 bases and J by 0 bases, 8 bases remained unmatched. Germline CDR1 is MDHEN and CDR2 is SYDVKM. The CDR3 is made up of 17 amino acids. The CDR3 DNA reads TGTGCCAGCAGCCGAACTCTAGCGGGACCGAACACCGGGGAGCTGTTTTTT. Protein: CASSRTLAGPNTGELFF.

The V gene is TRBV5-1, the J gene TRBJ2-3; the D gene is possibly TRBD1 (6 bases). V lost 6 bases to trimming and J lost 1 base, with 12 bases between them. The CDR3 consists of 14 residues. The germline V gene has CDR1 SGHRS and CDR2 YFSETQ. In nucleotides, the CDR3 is TGCGCCAGCAACAGGGTTTCTGGCACAGATACGCAGTATTTT. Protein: CASNRVSGTDTQYF.

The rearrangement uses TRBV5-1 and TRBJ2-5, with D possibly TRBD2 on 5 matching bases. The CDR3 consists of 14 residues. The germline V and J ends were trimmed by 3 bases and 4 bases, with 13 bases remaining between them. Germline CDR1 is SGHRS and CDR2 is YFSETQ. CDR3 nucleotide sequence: TGCGCCAGCAGCTCGGGCGAGGGCGGAGAGACCCAGTACTTC. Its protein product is CASSSGEGGETQYF.